The 23 T cell receptor beta chains listed next were all sequenced from one sample in a study of early T cells in non-severe SARS-CoV-2 infection. MiXCR, run by TCRdb on the 5' RACE reads, gives a single entry per CDR3 protein. The profile shows some 64,000 distinct CDR3 sequences, around 14% of them singletons. The source material was whole blood. These receptor sequences come from an adult who was a healthcare worker with PCR-confirmed SARS-CoV-2 infection or an uninfected control (not recorded which).

This clonotype was detected many times. Written as DNA, the CDR3 is TGTGCCAGCAGCTTGGGACCTCTGCCCCTCGATGCGCAGTTCTTC. Its translation is CASSLGPLPLDAQFF. The chain couples TRBV5-5 to TRBJ2-1, with D hard to call. CDR1 is SGHKS, CDR2 YYEKEE, per germline (reference sequence). V lost 0 bases to trimming and J lost 12 bases, with 19 bases between them. The CDR3 is 15 residues long.

This clonotype was counted many times. The chain uses TRBV6-2 or TRBV6-3 and TRBJ1-2; D gene unclear. The CDR3 extends over 11 amino acids. Between the trimmed V and J ends, which lost 5 bases and 4 bases, there was a span of 5 bases. Germline-derived CDR1 and CDR2 are MNHEY and SVGEGT. This chain's CDR3 is CASSPSYGYTF. DNA of the CDR3: TGTGCCAGCAGTCCAAGCTATGGCTACACCTTC.

This rearrangement joins TRBV29-1 to TRBJ2-1; 9 nucleotides line up with TRBD2. The CDR3 has 13 residues. V was pared by 4 bases and J by 10 bases, with 8 bases of the junction left unmatched. Germline V gene sequence: CDR1 SQVTM, CDR2 ANQGSEA. CDR3: CSVVLLAGNEQFF. CDR3 bases: TGCAGCGTTGTCCTCCTAGCGGGAAACGAGCAGTTCTTC.

The chain links TRBV4-1 to TRBJ2-7, with D possibly matching TRBD1 (5 bases). The CDR3 sequence is 15 residues long. Trimming removed 1 base at V and 7 bases at J, with 17 bases between. Germline V gives CDR1 MGHRA, CDR2 YSYEKL. The CDR3 reads CASSQGGQGRGEQYF. CDR3 nucleotides: TGCGCCAGCAGCCAAGGCGGTCAGGGAAGAGGAGAGCAGTACTTC.

The sample holds a few counts of this clonotype. The chain recombines TRBV7-6 with TRBJ2-7; a possible D gene is TRBD2 (5 bases). Trimming removed 5 bases at V and 6 bases at J, with 14 bases between. CDR1 and CDR2 (germline): SGHVS, FNYEAQ. The CDR3 runs to 13 residues. CDR3 nucleotide sequence: TGTGCCAGCAGCGCCCGGAGGATTGGCGAGCAGTACTTC. Translation: CASSARRIGEQYF. Full variable domain (rest looked up from reference TRBV7-6 and TRBJ2-7): GAGVSQSPRYKVTKRGQDVALRCDPISGHVSLYWYRQALGQGPEFLTYFNYEAQQDKSGLPNDRFSAERPEGSISTLTIQRTEQRDSAMYRCASSARRIGEQYFGPGTRLTVT.

In its sample, this clonotype was seen a few times. CDR3 nucleotides: TGTGCCAGCAGTCAGTTCAACAACTATGGCTACACCTTC. It yields the protein CASSQFNNYGYTF. The J gene is TRBJ1-2, the V gene TRBV6-5; D is unclear. Trimming removed 5 bases at V and 2 bases at J, with 9 bases between. There are 13 residues in the CDR3. Germline loops: CDR1 MNHEY, CDR2 SVGAGI.

J is TRBJ2-7 and V is TRBV7-2, with 8 bases lining up with TRBD1. The CDR3 loop spans 16 amino acids. V lost 5 bases and J lost 2; bases outside the gene matches: 11. In germline, CDR1 is SGHTA, CDR2 FQGNSA. The CDR3 reads CASSTSTGVRTYEQYF. CDR3 DNA sequence: TGTGCCAGCAGCACCTCGACAGGGGTGAGAACCTACGAGCAGTACTTC.

This chain connects TRBV29-1 to TRBJ1-1, with TRBD1 as a possible D gene (5 bases). Germline V gene lookup returns CDR1 SQVTM and CDR2 ANQGSEA. Trimming took 6 bases from V and 1 from J, leaving 18 bases between them. CDR3 length equals 15 residues. The CDR3 region is CSVPKGRATNTEAFF. DNA of the CDR3: TGCAGCGTGCCTAAGGGGCGCGCGACGAACACTGAAGCTTTCTTT.

The chain recombines TRBV7-2 with TRBJ2-5, with 9 bases identical to TRBD1. Germline V gene sequence: CDR1 SGHTA, CDR2 FQGNSA. The J segment lost 2 bases and the V segment lost 8 bases, leaving 6 bases of the junction unmatched. This CDR3 has 14 residues. CDR3 sequence reads: CASSYRGRQETQYF. The CDR3 DNA sequence: TGTGCCAGCTCATACAGGGGGCGGCAAGAGACCCAGTACTTC.

Only a few counts were recorded for this clonotype. The chain employs TRBV7-8 and TRBJ2-5; D unclear. Germline CDR1 and CDR2: SGHVS and FQNEAQ. There are 12 residues in the CDR3. V lost 2 bases, J lost 2 bases, and 3 bases lay in between. CDR3 loop: CASSLLQETQYF. The CDR3 coding sequence is TGTGCCAGCAGCTTACTACAAGAGACCCAGTACTTC.

This sequence joins TRBV10-1 and TRBJ1-2; 9 bases map to TRBD1. CDR1 WNHNN and CDR2 SYGVQD come from the germline V gene (reference sequence). The J segment lost 7 bases and the V segment lost 5 bases, leaving 5 bases of the junction unmatched. The CDR3 runs 13 residues. CDR3 coding DNA: TGCGCCAGCAGTTCTACAGGGGGCTTTGGCTACACCTTC. This gives the protein CASSSTGGFGYTF.

This clonotype came up a few times. The V and J genes are TRBV12-3 or TRBV12-4 and TRBJ2-7; unclear D gene. V shed 5 bases and J shed 3 bases, with 14 bases lying between them. The CDR3 spans 14 residues. The CDR3 sequence is CASSPGGGGYEQYF. CDR3 DNA sequence: TGTGCCAGCAGTCCTGGCGGCGGCGGCTACGAGCAGTACTTC.

This clonotype was detected only a few times. The chain carries TRBV27 and TRBJ2-5; D may be TRBD1 (5 bases). Per the germline V gene, CDR1 is MNHEY and CDR2 is SMNVEV (reference sequence). The CDR3 extends over 13 amino acids. The germline V and J ends were trimmed by 8 bases and 3 bases, with 13 bases remaining between them. CDR3: CASSHRIEETQYF. The DNA of the CDR3 is TGTGCCAGCTCCCACAGGATTGAAGAGACCCAGTACTTC.

This chain joins TRBV12-3 or TRBV12-4 and TRBJ2-3, with 11 bases identical to TRBD2. CDR3 length: 17 amino acids. Unmatched junction bases numbered 9, after V lost 3 bases and J lost 4 bases. DNA of the CDR3: TGTGCCAGCAGTTTTGGGCTAGCGGGAGGAAATGCAGATACGCAGTATTTT. Amino acids: CASSFGLAGGNADTQYF.

There are a few counts of this clonotype. V usage is TRBV7-8 and J usage is TRBJ2-5; 9 positions match TRBD2. The CDR3 length is 15 residues. The germline V gene has CDR1 SGHVS and CDR2 FQNEAQ. Unmatched junction bases numbered 11, after V lost 3 bases and J lost 9 bases. The CDR3 is CASSLGTSLTGPQYF. The CDR3 bases are TGTGCCAGCAGCTTGGGGACTAGCTTAACCGGCCCCCAGTACTTC.

This clonotype was recorded many times. This chain joins TRBV20-1 and TRBJ1-2; D uncertain. In germline, CDR1 is DFQATT, CDR2 SNEGSKA (reference sequence). This CDR3 has 12 amino acids. V was clipped by 5 bases and J by 6 bases, with 13 bases between them. The CDR3 loop is CSAEGLSHGYTF. Written as DNA, the CDR3 is TGCAGTGCTGAAGGACTGAGCCATGGCTACACCTTC.

This clonotype was counted between two and nine times. CDR3 nucleotide sequence: TGTGCCAGCAGGCGGGGGGCAACTAATGAAAAACTGTTTTTT. Its protein is CASRRGATNEKLFF. The V call is TRBV12-3 or TRBV12-4, the J call TRBJ1-4; possibly TRBD1 for D (5 bases). V lost 6 bases and J lost 0, with 8 bases in between. The length of the CDR3 is 14 residues.

This chain joins TRBV29-1 and TRBJ1-4; D call uncertain. Trimming took off 4 bases at V and 7 bases at J, with 7 bases between the two ends. The CDR3 is made up of 11 amino acids. Germline loops: CDR1 SQVTM, CDR2 ANQGSEA. CDR3 region: CSVVSGEKLFF. The CDR3, as DNA: TGCAGCGTTGTATCGGGTGAAAAACTGTTTTTT.

The chain links TRBV2 to TRBJ2-7; no clear D gene. V lost 4 bases to trimming and J lost 0 bases, with 10 bases between them. Germline V gives CDR1 SNHLY, CDR2 FYNNEI. CDR3 length: 14 residues. For the CDR3, the DNA is TGTGCCAGCAGTGGGGAAGCCCCCTCCTACGAGCAGTACTTC. It encodes CASSGEAPSYEQYF.

This clonotype has a handful of counts. The chain links TRBV28 to TRBJ2-3, with unresolved D. Trimming took off 6 bases at V and 3 bases at J, with 16 bases between the two ends. The germline gives CDR1 MDHEN, CDR2 SYDVKM. The CDR3 spans 15 residues. CDR3 amino acids: CASSPRPPKTDTQYF. The DNA for the CDR3 is TGTGCCAGCAGCCCGAGACCCCCGAAAACAGATACGCAGTATTTT.

This clonotype was observed at least ten times. This chain's CDR3 is CSARQEATNEKLFF. For the CDR3, the DNA is TGCAGTGCAAGACAGGAGGCAACTAATGAAAAACTGTTTTTT. V is TRBV20-1 and J is TRBJ1-4; D might be TRBD1 (6 bases). From germline, CDR1 is DFQATT and CDR2 SNEGSKA (reference sequence). The germline V and J ends were trimmed by 6 bases and 0 bases, with 11 bases remaining between them. This CDR3 is built from 14 residues.

A few counts support this clonotype. In this CDR3 the conserved last residue, phenylalanine or tryptophan, is missing, so a read error is likely. The chain uses TRBV29-1 and TRBJ2-5, with D possibly TRBD2 on 5 matching bases. This CDR3 has 13 residues. V was pared by 4 bases and J by 5 bases, with 14 bases between. Germline V gene lookup returns CDR1 SQVTM and CDR2 ANQGSEA. CDR3 residues: CSVGAGNSETQYV. Here the CDR3 DNA reads TGCAGCGTTGGGGCCGGGAATTCGGAGACCCAGTACGTC.

The chain links TRBV6-2 or TRBV6-3 to TRBJ1-2; perhaps TRBD1 as D (6 bases). The V and J ends lost 5 bases and 4 bases respectively, with 20 bases between them. The CDR3 loop spans 16 amino acids. From germline, CDR1 is MNHEY and CDR2 SVGEGT. The CDR3 DNA is TGTGCCAGCAGTCCCCGGTCCGGCGGGGGGCTCTATGGCTACACCTTC. It codes for CASSPRSGGGLYGYTF.